The subject of this entry is one T cell receptor beta chain. Its antigen is still unknown. There are no base qualities to consult, and no much larger clone falls within one base. These data are taken from a study of cytomegalovirus exposure and HLA in healthy donors (dated 2017 in TCRdb). General notes on the study: According to an earlier analysis of around 600 of the donors, about 180 million T cells yielded 90 million to 140 million unique TCR beta sequences and approximately 280 Gb of sequence data. The study used immunosequencing to profile the T cell repertoires of 666 subjects and linked those repertoires to cytomegalovirus serostatus. A later analysis re-analyzed previously published TCR beta repertoires from 550 to 700 donors and added high-resolution HLA genotyping to study TCR occurrence patterns. A later genetic analysis took genome-wide SNP genotypes for about three fifths of the 666 donors and used that subset as a discovery cohort. The study aimed to test whether signatures of past pathogen exposure could be identified by cataloging public T cell receptors. About 280 gigabases of sequencing data and around 85 million unique TCR sequences made up an early release that covered roughly 670 HLA-typed donors. Of the roughly 420 genotyped donors, approximately 81% were placed in the genetic ancestry cluster associated with self-reported Caucasian donors. The study combined high-throughput TCR immunosequencing, statistical association of individual TCRs with disease status, and machine learning to predict cytomegalovirus infection status. About five DR-DQ haplotypes were treated as single units for association and clustering because of strong linkage in the cohort. Alongside the repertoire data, information on donor age, sex, ethnicity and CMV serostatus was compiled. On average, 235,054 unique TCR beta nucleotide sequences were sequenced per donor among 398 genotyped donors of the cohort, with 15% to 20% of those sequences being non-productive. A separate validation cohort of more than 100 different subjects was used in addition to the 666-subject first cohort. HLA typing included class I and class II loci at four-digit resolution. An earlier analysis of 587 of the donors used high-throughput TCR beta sequencing to judge whether each TCR beta V gene segment behaved as functional or pseudogenic. The number of donors typed differed by locus, with roughly 620-640 for A, B, C, DRB1 and DQB1, roughly 520 for DQA1, over 600 for DPA1, and approximately 470 for DPB1. The later analysis used no new phenotypic data to find candidate immune exposures, relying instead on TCR beta sequences and their occurrence across donors. All discovery cohort repertoires had been generated on a single sequencing platform.

The library was produced with the immunoSEQ multiplex PCR assay. The multiplex PCR relied on a mix of 60 forward primers for TCR Vbeta segments and 13 reverse primers for TCR Jbeta segments. The CDR3 region of rearranged TCR beta genes was amplified from genomic DNA by a multiplex PCR assay. The amplified TCR beta libraries were sequenced on the Illumina HiSeq System as 87-base-pair reads. The original methods were these. In a later analysis, some 80 million unique TCR beta chains were counted across the 650 to 750 repertoires, and roughly 10 million of these chains were shared by at least two donors. To remove PCR and sequencing errors, raw reads were error-corrected and collapsed into unique sequences using a nearest-neighbor algorithm that merged closely related sequences. CDR3 sequences were aligned to IMGT reference sequences to assign V, D and J gene segments. For a sequence to be retained, a match of at least six nucleotides was required to both a V gene segment and a J gene segment. A rearrangement counted as productive if the CDR3 had no stop codons and remained in frame with V and J, and every other rearrangement counted as non-productive. CDR3 was defined according to IMGT convention as the region running from the second conserved V-encoded cysteine to the conserved J-encoded phenylalanine. The earlier analysis of fewer than 700 of the donors excluded sequences that lacked an unambiguous match to a single V gene segment. An earlier analysis of several hundred of the donors called V segments functional above 56.7% productive rearrangements and segregating when the between-donor standard deviation exceeded 5%. A statistical classification framework was built to diagnose cytomegalovirus status from the catalog of TCR beta chain sequences. A later analysis assigned V and J genes by comparing TCR nucleotide sequences with IMGT/GENE-DB human TR gene sequences. The TCRdist pipeline was used in a later analysis to assign CDR3 sequences and most-parsimonious VDJ recombination scenarios. In a later analysis, every TCR beta chain was defined by the combination of its CDR3 amino acid sequence and its V-gene family, and reads without a unique V-gene family were dropped. To address suspected cross-contamination and a sequencing artifact, a later analysis removed approximately 590 highly shared, low-generation-probability nucleotide sequences. In a later analysis, a clonal expansion index was calculated for each public chain from normalized within-repertoire ranks of inferred template counts. In a later analysis, generation probabilities were computed with a VDJ recombination model fitted to out-of-frame rearrangements, and the resulting probabilities were checked against IGoR. A later analysis scored TCR-TCR, TCR-HLA and TCR-CMV co-occurrence with hypergeometric tests, applying a repertoire-size bias correction to TCR pairs. A later analysis estimated false discovery rates by permuting HLA or CMV assignments 20 times. A later analysis grouped co-occurring TCRs with DBSCAN, adding TCRdist sequence similarity when clustering within HLA-allele-positive subsets. For co-occurrence clustering, repertoires with fewer than 30,000 or more than 120,000 public chains were excluded, along with four to six repertoires with anomalous nucleotide sharing. Imported from immuneACCESS, the table was reduced by TCRdb to in-frame sequences with V and J called. These copies leave out some clones; in studies compared against another copy, an unresolved V gene accounts for under half, and the cause of the remainder is not known. For V, J and clone size, that table is used; D and trimming come from the DNA. The sample contains 150,000 to 200,000 clones, about 80% of them found a single time. Around 0.96% of the sample goes to the ten largest clones.

The germline V gene encodes CDR1 SGHAT and CDR2 FQNNGV. Trimming removed 2 bases from V and 1 base from J, leaving 18 bases between the germline ends. CDR3 length: 19 amino acids, cysteine to phenylalanine. Kept here is only the CDR3 DNA, which spans 57 bases and is read in frame from base 1. In total, 500 to 700 healthy bone marrow donors made up the cohort. All cohort members were sampled while nominally healthy, although unrecorded immune exposures were likely present. The donor was CMV seropositive and belonged to the group of about 290 seropositive cohort members. Every donor gave a peripheral blood sample, and the peripheral blood mononuclear cells from that sample were used for TCR beta sequencing. Genomic DNA was extracted from the blood cell samples with the Qiagen DNeasy Blood Extraction Kit. The paper's findings and limits, for the study overall: The 87-base-pair reads could not distinguish some IMGT-functional V segments, including TRBV6-2 and TRBV6-3, so those segments were excluded. Assigning TCR associations to individual alleles was difficult when HLA alleles, especially DR and DQ, strongly co-occurred. The authors suggested that the approach could potentially be extended to other disease states and immunological phenotypes. A later analysis reported that several top co-occurrence clusters appeared linked to parvovirus B19, influenza, CMV and Epstein-Barr virus. A total of 150 to 200 TCR beta chains were listed by the study as associated with cytomegalovirus. A later analysis associated some 17,000 TCR beta sequences with specific HLA alleles at a false discovery rate of 0.05. A group of highly shared sequence variants was considered likely to be a technical artifact of the sequencing pipeline. The presence/absence analyses assumed that sequencing depth was roughly uniform across donors, and that assumption may not be true. A further reported finding was that TCR beta sequences accurately predicted the HLA-A and HLA-B alleles for most subjects in the first cohort. Because counts were too low, 15 to 20 rarely observed V segments, including chromosome 9 orphons, were excluded from the earlier analysis of some 540 of the donors. A later analysis found that most CMV-associated TCR beta chains appeared HLA-restricted, with HLA associations seemingly driven largely by CMV exposure. A later analysis found that TCR association rates varied across HLA loci, with DRB1 alleles showing the most associated TCRs and HLA-C alleles the fewest. A later analysis found that HLA-associated TCR beta chains were more clonally expanded and had lower generation probabilities than equally common non-associated chains. A later genetic analysis reported fewer N-insertions in productive TCRs among donors in an Asian-associated ancestry cluster than the roughly 650-donor mean. Most TCR sequences were observed very rarely across donors, whereas some public TCRs were present in many individuals. Only TCR beta chains were sequenced in this cohort, and the absence of alpha or paired-chain data limited detectable features. The only immune exposure information available for the cohort was CMV serostatus. A few of the identified cytomegalovirus-associated TCR beta chains were confirmed in vitro to be specific for cytomegalovirus antigens. Broadly in line with IMGT annotations, most TCR beta V segments showed up in productive rearrangements about 87% or about 30% of the time in an earlier analysis of 450 to 750 of the donors. Correlated functional status among segregating V segments might reflect linkage disequilibrium, but an unknown experimental factor could not be ruled out. Because HLA typing was unavailable for some donors at each locus, only the typed subset was used in association tests. In both the original and validation cohorts, the classifier was reported to diagnose cytomegalovirus status with high specificity and sensitivity. In a later genetic analysis, a missense DCLRE1C variant was associated with V-gene and J-gene trimming of TCR beta chains, and the association was replicated in an independent cohort.

This receptor was taken from a woman aged 50 to 65 in good health and CMV-seropositive. This chain is built from TRBV11-2 and TRBJ2-6; TRBD1 is perhaps the D gene, given 5 matching bases. Source material: PBMCs. This receptor has the CDR3 CASSLSLFKGLSGANVLTF. The bases read TGTGCCAGCAGCTTAAGTTTGTTTAAGGGGTTGTCTGGGGCCAACGTCCTGACTTTC.